This record looks at one T cell receptor beta chain sequence and its context. Its antigen remains unknown. TCRdb re-called the 5' RACE reads with MiXCR, one entry per CDR3 protein. This sample yields some 670,000 distinct CDR3 sequences, of which approximately 13% are seen a single time; under 15% belongs to the top ten. The record originates from a study of T cells after yellow fever vaccination. Study observations and caveats: A weaker secondary response peaked on day 5, the primary on day 15.

The receptor was isolated from a man aged 30 to 45 who received the YFV17D yellow fever vaccine. Sequencing was performed on PBMCs, taken on the day of the yellow fever booster vaccination.

This CDR3 is CSARAARELNEQFF. CDR3 DNA: TGCAGTGCCCGGGCCGCGCGGGAGCTCAATGAGCAGTTCTTC. The chain combines TRBV20-1 with TRBJ2-1, with 7 bases identical to TRBD2. The CDR3 runs to 14 residues. Germline-derived CDR1 and CDR2 are DFQATT and SNEGSKA (reference sequence). J gave up 6 bases and V 6 bases, and 11 bases lay outside the gene matches.